The entry that follows covers one TCR beta chain sequence. Its antigen is undetermined. The entry originates in a study of T cell responses to AZD1222 COVID-19 vaccine. Study-level results: Spike regions recognized by vaccine-associated CD4 TCRs spanned the protein, led by 160-218 and 743-854. After two AZD1222 doses, spike-specific TCR breadth and depth rose versus day 0.

Sequencing was performed with immunoSEQ multiplex PCR; in TCRdb, only in-frame clones are kept and a portion is missing. The sample carries about 140,000 clones, roughly 92% recorded once. Pooling covered second doses at about 4 or about 12 weeks. This sequence was found in an adult who received the AZD1222 COVID-19 vaccine. The sequenced sample was peripheral blood, obtained 28 days after the second AZD1222 dose.

The CDR3 DNA is TGTGCCAGCTCACCAGGCGGGACAGGGCTAGGCACTGAAGCTTTCTTT. Translating gives CASSPGGTGLGTEAFF. The V gene is TRBV18, the J gene TRBJ1-1; 9 bases map to TRBD1. Germline V gene lookup returns CDR1 KGHSH and CDR2 LQKENI. The junction had 8 bases not matched to a gene; V was cut back by 2 bases and J by 4 bases. CDR3 size: 16 residues.